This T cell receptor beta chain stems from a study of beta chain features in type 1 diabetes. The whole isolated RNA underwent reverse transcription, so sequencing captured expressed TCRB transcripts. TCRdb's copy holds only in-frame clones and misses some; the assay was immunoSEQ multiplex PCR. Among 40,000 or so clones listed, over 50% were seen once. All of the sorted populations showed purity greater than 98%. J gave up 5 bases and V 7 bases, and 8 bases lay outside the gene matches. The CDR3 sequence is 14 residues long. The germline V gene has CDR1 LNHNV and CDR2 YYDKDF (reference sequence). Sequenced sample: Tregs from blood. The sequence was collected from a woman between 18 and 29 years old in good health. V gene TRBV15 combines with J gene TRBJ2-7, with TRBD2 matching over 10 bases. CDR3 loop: CATTKREGDHEQYF. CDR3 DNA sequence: TGTGCCACCACGAAGCGGGAGGGCGACCACGAGCAGTACTTC.